Listed below are T cell receptor beta chains from one sample, sequenced in a study of control samples from healthy donors and cancer patients. The protocol was immunoSEQ multiplex PCR, while the TCRdb copy is restricted to in-frame clones and leaves out a portion. The table lists about 220,000 clones, roughly 94% of them singletons. Sequenced input: blood. The receptors stem from a man between 45 and 60 years old in good health. CDR3s include the opening cysteine and the closing phenylalanine or tryptophan. A D gene is named only where the DNA matches it firmly. The size entry is marked missing in some rows and otherwise reads once, few, many or a size class.

d_call clone_size j_call v_call cdr3_aa cdr3_nt
. . TRBJ2-7 TRBV27 CASSRRSGWYEQYF TGTGCCAGCAGCCGGAGGTCAGGGTGGTACGAGCAGTACTTC
. . TRBJ1-5 TRBV6-2/TRBV6-3 CASSYSTRLGRDQPQHF TGTGCCAGCAGTTACTCCACCAGACTGGGGAGGGATCAGCCCCAGCATTTT
. . TRBJ1-5 TRBV4-2 CASSQGDSENQPQHF TGTGCCAGCAGCCAAGGAGACAGTGAGAACCAGCCCCAGCATTTT
. . TRBJ1-5 TRBV21-1 CASRTGECSNQPQHF TGTGCCAGCAGGACAGGGGAATGCAGCAATCAGCCCCAGCATTTT
. . TRBJ2-1 TRBV6-1 CASSERYSESGAEQFF TGTGCCAGCAGTGAACGATATTCGGAGAGTGGGGCGGAGCAGTTCTTC
TRBD1 . TRBJ2-3 TRBV6-2/TRBV6-3 CASSYSKQGAWTDTQYF TGTGCCAGCAGTTACTCGAAACAGGGGGCATGGACAGATACGCAGTATTTT
. . TRBJ1-5 TRBV3-1/TRBV3-2 CASSGGFLNQPQHF TGTGCCAGCAGCGGCGGGTTCCTCAATCAGCCCCAGCATTTT
. . TRBJ1-1 TRBV7-2 CASSLVRAAEAFF TGTGCCAGCAGCTTAGTGAGGGCGGCTGAAGCTTTCTTT
. . TRBJ1-1 TRBV19 CASTLDWGAVTEAFF TGTGCCAGTACCCTAGATTGGGGGGCCGTCACTGAAGCTTTCTTT
. . TRBJ2-7 TRBV28 CASGPYEQYF TGTGCCAGCGGCCCCTACGAGCAGTACTTC
. . TRBJ2-3 TRBV12-3/TRBV12-4 CASRETRDTQYF TGTGCCAGCAGGGAGACCCGCGATACGCAGTATTTT
. . TRBJ1-6 TRBV12-5 CASRRDGAGALHF TGTGCTAGTAGAAGAGATGGGGCGGGCGCCCTCCACTTT
TRBD1 once TRBJ1-4 TRBV5-1 CASSLTGTGEEKLFF TGCGCCAGCAGCTTGACCGGGACAGGGGAGGAAAAACTGTTTTTT
. . TRBJ2-7 TRBV15 CATSRDDEQYF TGTGCCACCAGCAGAGATGACGAGCAGTACTTC
. . TRBJ2-3 TRBV24-1 CATREALTDTQYF TGTGCCACCAGAGAGGCCCTCACAGATACGCAGTATTTT
TRBD2 . TRBJ2-5 TRBV15 CATSPQKIAGGETQYF TGTGCCACCAGCCCACAAAAAATAGCGGGTGGTGAGACCCAGTACTTC
. few TRBJ2-6 TRBV10-3 CAISANSGANVLTF TGTGCCATCAGTGCGAACTCTGGGGCCAACGTCCTGACTTTC
. . TRBJ1-5 TRBV5-8 CASSPGNQPQHF TGTGCCAGCAGCCCGGGCAATCAGCCCCAGCATTTT
TRBD1 . TRBJ1-1 TRBV27 CASRQGIISTEAFF TGTGCCAGCCGACAGGGCATCATTAGCACTGAAGCTTTCTTT
TRBD2 . TRBJ2-4 TRBV5-4 CASSLTGGPVAKNIQYF TGTGCCAGCAGCTTGACGGGGGGGCCGGTGGCCAAAAACATTCAGTACTTC
TRBD1 . TRBJ1-2 TRBV6-5 CASSYGHRGFGYTF TGTGCCAGCAGTTACGGGCACAGGGGATTTGGCTACACCTTC
TRBD1 . TRBJ1-1 TRBV5-1 CASSSQRTGNTEAFF TGCGCCAGCAGCTCCCAACGGACAGGGAACACTGAAGCTTTCTTT
TRBD1 . TRBJ1-4 TRBV7-7 CASSLGQANEKLFF TGTGCTAGCAGCTTGGGACAGGCTAATGAAAAACTGTTTTTT
TRBD2 . TRBJ2-1 TRBV18 CASSRGGSYNEQFF TGTGCCAGCTCCCGGGGGGGCTCCTACAATGAGCAGTTCTTC
. . TRBJ1-1 TRBV28 CASSSPWGREVTEAFF TGTGCCAGCAGTTCCCCTTGGGGGCGAGAGGTCACTGAAGCTTTCTTT
. . TRBJ1-1 TRBV6-6 CASSPRVDDSNTEAFF TGTGCCAGCAGTCCTCGAGTCGATGATTCTAACACTGAAGCTTTCTTT
. . TRBJ1-3 TRBV11-2 CASSFQVNSGNTIYF TGTGCCAGCAGCTTCCAGGTGAACTCTGGAAACACCATATATTTT
. . TRBJ1-4 TRBV4-3 CASSLRTVSEKLFF TGCGCCAGCAGCCTCAGGACAGTTTCTGAAAAACTGTTTTTT
. . TRBJ1-4 TRBV6-5 CASNPGGALEKLFF TGTGCCAGCAACCCTGGGGGGGCACTTGAAAAACTGTTTTTT
. . TRBJ1-1 TRBV5-1 CASSSQGGETEAFF TGCGCCAGCAGCTCACAGGGAGGTGAAACTGAAGCTTTCTTT
. once TRBJ2-5 TRBV5-1 CASREQLLGETQYF TGCGCCAGCAGGGAACAGTTATTGGGGGAGACCCAGTACTTC
TRBD2 . TRBJ2-2 TRBV7-2 CASSYWTSGGAVTGELFF TGTGCCAGCAGCTACTGGACTAGCGGGGGGGCTGTCACCGGGGAGCTGTTTTTT
TRBD2 . TRBJ2-1 TRBV28 CASSLLGSGGANEQFF TGTGCCAGCAGTTTATTAGGGAGCGGGGGGGCCAATGAGCAGTTCTTC
. once TRBJ2-3 TRBV27 CASSFRYGGRNETDTQYF TGTGCCAGCAGTTTTCGCTACGGGGGGCGAAATGAAACAGATACGCAGTATTTT